Below, 3 T cell receptor beta chains from the same sample are listed, as sequenced in a study of identical twins. TCRdb itself ran the 5' RACE reads through MiXCR, one entry per CDR3 protein. Among about 550,000 distinct CDR3 sequences listed, about a fifth were seen once. The same specimen was also included in a second study, on yellow fever vaccine responses in identical twins.

The sequenced sample consisted of CD4+ T cells sorted from blood. These receptor sequences come from a woman aged 18-35 years in good health.

This clonotype was observed once. The chain carries TRBV4-1 and TRBJ2-5; D is undetermined. The ends were cut back, 4 bases at V and 4 bases at J, with 16 bases in the middle. This CDR3 comprises 15 residues. The V gene's germline CDR1 is MGHRA and CDR2 YSYEKL. The CDR3 nucleotides are TGCGCCAGCAGCCGCGAAGGGAATGGTCGAGAGACCCAGTACTTC. Amino acid sequence: CASSREGNGRETQYF.

This chain joins TRBV24-1 and TRBJ2-1, with TRBD2 identical over 13 bases. The CDR3 consists of 16 residues. Germline V gene data show CDR1 as KGHDR and CDR2 as SFDVKD. V was clipped by 4 bases and J by 8 bases; unmatched bases: 7. The CDR3 is CATSENGLAGDDEQFF. CDR3 nucleotides: TGTGCCACCAGTGAGAACGGACTAGCGGGAGACGATGAGCAGTTCTTC.

The J gene is TRBJ2-5, the V gene TRBV18; D is possibly TRBD2 (5 bases). The V gene lost 3 bases and the J gene lost 3 bases, with 11 bases spanning the gap. This CDR3 is built from 14 residues. CDR1 is KGHSH and CDR2 is LQKENI in the germline V gene. The CDR3 protein is CASSPPDSKETQYF. CDR3 nucleotide sequence: TGTGCCAGCTCACCCCCGGACTCAAAAGAGACCCAGTACTTC.